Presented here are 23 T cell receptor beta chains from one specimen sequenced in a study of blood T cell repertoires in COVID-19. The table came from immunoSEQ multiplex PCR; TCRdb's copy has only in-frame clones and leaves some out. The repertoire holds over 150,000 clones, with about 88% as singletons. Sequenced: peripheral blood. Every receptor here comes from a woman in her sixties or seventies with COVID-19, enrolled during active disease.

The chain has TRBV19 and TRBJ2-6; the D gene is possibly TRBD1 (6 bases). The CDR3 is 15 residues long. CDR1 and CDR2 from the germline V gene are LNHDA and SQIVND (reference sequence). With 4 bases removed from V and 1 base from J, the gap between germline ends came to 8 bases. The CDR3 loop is CASSTGDSGANVLTF. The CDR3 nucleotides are TGTGCCAGTAGTACAGGGGATTCTGGGGCCAACGTCCTGACTTTC.

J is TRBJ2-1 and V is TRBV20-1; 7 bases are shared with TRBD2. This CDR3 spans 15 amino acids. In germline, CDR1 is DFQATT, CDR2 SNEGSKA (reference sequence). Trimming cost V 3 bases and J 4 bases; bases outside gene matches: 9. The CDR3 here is CSASQSAGAYNEQFF. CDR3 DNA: TGCAGTGCTAGTCAGTCGGCGGGAGCATACAATGAGCAGTTCTTC.

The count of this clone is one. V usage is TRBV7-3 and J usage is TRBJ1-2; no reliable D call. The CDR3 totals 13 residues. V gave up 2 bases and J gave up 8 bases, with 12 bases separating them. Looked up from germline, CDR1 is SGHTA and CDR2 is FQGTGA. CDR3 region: CASSLGAGGGYTF. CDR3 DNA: TGTGCCAGCAGCTTAGGCGCCGGCGGGGGCTACACCTTC.

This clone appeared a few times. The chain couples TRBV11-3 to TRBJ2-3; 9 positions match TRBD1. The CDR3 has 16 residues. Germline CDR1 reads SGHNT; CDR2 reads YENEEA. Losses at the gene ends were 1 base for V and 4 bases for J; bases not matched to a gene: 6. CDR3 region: CASSLAGQGVSDTQYF. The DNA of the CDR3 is TGTGCCAGCAGCTTAGCGGGACAGGGTGTCTCAGATACGCAGTATTTT.

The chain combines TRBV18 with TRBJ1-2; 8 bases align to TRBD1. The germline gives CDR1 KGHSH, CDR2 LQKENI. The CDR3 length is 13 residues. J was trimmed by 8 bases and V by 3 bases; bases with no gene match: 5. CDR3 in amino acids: CASSPDRVDGYTF. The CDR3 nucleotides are TGTGCCAGCTCACCGGACAGGGTTGACGGCTACACCTTC.

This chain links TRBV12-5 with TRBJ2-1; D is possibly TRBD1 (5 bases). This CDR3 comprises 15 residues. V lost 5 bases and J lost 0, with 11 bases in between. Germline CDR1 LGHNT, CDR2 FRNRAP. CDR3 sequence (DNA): TGTGCTAGTGGTATCCAGGGATTCTCCTACAATGAGCAGTTCTTC. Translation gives CASGIQGFSYNEQFF. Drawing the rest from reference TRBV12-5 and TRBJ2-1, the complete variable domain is DARVTQTPRHKVTEMGQEVTMRCQPILGHNTVFWYRQTMMQGLELLAYFRNRAPLDDSGMPKDRFSAEMPDATLATLKIQPSEPRDSAVYFCASGIQGFSYNEQFFGPGTRLTVL.

CDR3 nucleotides: TGTGCCAGCACCTCAAACAGGGGACGCACAGATACGCAGTATTTT. Translated, it gives CASTSNRGRTDTQYF. This sequence joins TRBV7-6 and TRBJ2-3, with TRBD1 identical over 7 bases. The germline V gene encodes CDR1 SGHVS and CDR2 FNYEAQ. The CDR3 length is 15 residues. V was clipped by 7 bases and J by 1 base; unmatched bases: 8.

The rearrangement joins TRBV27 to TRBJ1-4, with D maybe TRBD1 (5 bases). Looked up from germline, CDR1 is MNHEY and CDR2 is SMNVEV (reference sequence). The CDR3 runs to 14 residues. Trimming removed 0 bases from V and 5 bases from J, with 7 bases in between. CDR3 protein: CASSLSGRNEKLFF. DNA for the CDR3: TGTGCCAGCAGTTTATCGGGGCGGAATGAAAAACTGTTTTTT.

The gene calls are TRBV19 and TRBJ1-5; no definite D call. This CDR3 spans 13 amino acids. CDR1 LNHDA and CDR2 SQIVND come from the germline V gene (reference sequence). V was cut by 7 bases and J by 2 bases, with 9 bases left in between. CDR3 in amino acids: CASTVGGNQPQHF. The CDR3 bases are TGTGCCAGTACGGTGGGAGGCAATCAGCCCCAGCATTTT.

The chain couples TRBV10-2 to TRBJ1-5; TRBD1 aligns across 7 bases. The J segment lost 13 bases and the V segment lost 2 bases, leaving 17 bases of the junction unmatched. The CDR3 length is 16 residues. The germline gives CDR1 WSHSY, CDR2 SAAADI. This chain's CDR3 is CASSETLQGRTDGQHF. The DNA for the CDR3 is TGCGCCAGCAGTGAGACTCTACAGGGGAGGACCGATGGGCAGCATTTT.

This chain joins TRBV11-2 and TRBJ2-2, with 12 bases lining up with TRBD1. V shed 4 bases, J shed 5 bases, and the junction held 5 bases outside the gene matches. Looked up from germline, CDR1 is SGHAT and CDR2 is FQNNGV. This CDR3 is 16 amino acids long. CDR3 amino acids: CASSSPGQGATGELFF. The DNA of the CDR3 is TGTGCCAGCAGCTCACCGGGACAGGGGGCGACCGGGGAGCTGTTTTTT.

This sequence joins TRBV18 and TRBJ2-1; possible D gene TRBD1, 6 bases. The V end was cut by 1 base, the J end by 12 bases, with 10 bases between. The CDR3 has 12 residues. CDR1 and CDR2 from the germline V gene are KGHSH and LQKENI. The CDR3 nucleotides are TGTGCCAGCTCACCACAGGGGGTGAGGCAGTTCTTC. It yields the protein CASSPQGVRQFF.

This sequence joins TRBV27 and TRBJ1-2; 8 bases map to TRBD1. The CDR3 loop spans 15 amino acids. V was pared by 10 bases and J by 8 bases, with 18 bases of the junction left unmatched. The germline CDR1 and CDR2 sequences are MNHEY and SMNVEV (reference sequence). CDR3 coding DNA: TGTGCCACTTCGACCTACAGGGGGAACGTAGGCGGCTACACCTTC. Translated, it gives CATSTYRGNVGGYTF.

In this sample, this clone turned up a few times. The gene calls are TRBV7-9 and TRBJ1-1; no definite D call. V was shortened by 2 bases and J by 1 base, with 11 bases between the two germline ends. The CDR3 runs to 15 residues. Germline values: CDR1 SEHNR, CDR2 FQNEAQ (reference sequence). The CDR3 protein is CASSLLETANTEAFF. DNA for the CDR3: TGTGCCAGCAGCTTATTGGAGACTGCGAACACTGAAGCTTTCTTT.

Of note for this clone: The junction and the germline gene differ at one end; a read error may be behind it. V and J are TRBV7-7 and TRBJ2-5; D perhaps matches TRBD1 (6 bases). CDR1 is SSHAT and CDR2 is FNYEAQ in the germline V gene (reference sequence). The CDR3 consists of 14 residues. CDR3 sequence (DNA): TGTGCTAGCAGCTTAGGACAGTTCCAAGAGACCCAGTACTTC. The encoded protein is CASSLGQFQETQYF.

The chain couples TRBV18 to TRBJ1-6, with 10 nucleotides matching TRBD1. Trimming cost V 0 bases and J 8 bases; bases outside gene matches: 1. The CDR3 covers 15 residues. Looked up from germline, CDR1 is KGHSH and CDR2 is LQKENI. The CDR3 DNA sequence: TGTGCCAGCTCACCACCCGGGACAGGGGATTCACCCCTCCACTTT. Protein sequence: CASSPPGTGDSPLHF.

The CDR3 here is CASIMGTSNEQFF. CDR3 DNA: TGTGCCAGCATCATGGGGACAAGCAATGAGCAGTTCTTC. The chain combines TRBV6-6 with TRBJ2-1, with a tentative D call TRBD1 (6 bases). Deletions cut 7 bases from V and 6 bases from J, with 13 bases between. Germline V gives CDR1 MNHNY, CDR2 SVGAGI (reference sequence). The CDR3 covers 13 residues.

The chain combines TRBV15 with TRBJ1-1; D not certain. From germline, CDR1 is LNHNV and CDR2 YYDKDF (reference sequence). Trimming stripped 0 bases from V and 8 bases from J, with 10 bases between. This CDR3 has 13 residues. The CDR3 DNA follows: TGTGCCACCAGCAGAGATTGGCGGCCCGAAGCTTTCTTT. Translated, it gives CATSRDWRPEAFF.

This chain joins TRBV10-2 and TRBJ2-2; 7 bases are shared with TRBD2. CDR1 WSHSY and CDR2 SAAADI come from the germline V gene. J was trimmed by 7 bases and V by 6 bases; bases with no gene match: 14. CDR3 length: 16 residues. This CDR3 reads CASRTRDYRGSGELFF. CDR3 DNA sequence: TGCGCCAGCAGGACCCGGGACTACCGGGGTAGCGGGGAGCTGTTTTTT.

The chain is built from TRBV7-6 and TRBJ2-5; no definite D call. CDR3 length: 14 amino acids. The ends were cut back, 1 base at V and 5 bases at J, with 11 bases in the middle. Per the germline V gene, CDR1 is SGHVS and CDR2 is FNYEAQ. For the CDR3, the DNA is TGTGCCAGCAGCTTAGAAGACGGGTCTGAGACCCAGTACTTC. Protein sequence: CASSLEDGSETQYF.

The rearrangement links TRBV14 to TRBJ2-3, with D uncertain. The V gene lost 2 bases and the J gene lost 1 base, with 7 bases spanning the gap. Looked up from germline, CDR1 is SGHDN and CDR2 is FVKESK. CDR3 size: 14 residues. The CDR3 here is CASSQFRGTDTQYF. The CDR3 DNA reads TGTGCCAGCAGCCAATTTCGGGGCACAGATACGCAGTATTTT.

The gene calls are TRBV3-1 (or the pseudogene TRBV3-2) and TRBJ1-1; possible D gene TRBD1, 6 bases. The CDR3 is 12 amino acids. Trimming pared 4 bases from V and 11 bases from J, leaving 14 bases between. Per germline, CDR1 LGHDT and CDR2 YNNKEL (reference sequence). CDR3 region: CASSPQGPGAFF. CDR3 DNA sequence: TGTGCCAGCAGCCCCCAGGGGCCGGGGGCTTTCTTT.

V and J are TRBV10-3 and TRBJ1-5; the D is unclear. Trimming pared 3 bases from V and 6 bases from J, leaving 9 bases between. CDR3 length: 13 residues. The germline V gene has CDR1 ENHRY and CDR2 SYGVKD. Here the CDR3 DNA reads TGTGCCATCAGTGAACTGGGGAGTCAGCCCCAGCATTTT. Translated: CAISELGSQPQHF.